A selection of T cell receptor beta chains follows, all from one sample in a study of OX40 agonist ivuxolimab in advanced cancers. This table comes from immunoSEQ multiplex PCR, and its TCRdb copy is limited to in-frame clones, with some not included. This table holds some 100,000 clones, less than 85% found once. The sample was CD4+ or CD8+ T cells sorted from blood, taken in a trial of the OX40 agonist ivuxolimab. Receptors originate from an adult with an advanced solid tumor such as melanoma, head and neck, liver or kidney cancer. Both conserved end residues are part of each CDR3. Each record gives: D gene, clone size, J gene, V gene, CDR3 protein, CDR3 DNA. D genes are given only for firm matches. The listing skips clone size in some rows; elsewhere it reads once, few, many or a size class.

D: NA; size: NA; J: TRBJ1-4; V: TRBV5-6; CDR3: CASSSNSLNEKLFF; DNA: TGTGCCAGCAGCTCGAACAGCCTTAATGAAAAACTGTTTTTT
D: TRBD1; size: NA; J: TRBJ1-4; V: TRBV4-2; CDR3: CASSFWDSNEKLFF; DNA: TGTGCCAGCAGCTTTTGGGACAGCAATGAAAAACTGTTTTTT
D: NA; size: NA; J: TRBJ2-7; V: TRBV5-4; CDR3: CASSLSRAEQYF; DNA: TGTGCCAGCAGCTTGTCGAGAGCCGAGCAGTACTTC
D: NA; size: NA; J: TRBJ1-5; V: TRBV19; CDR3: CASSIPPGWSQPQHF; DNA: TGTGCCAGTAGTATACCCCCTGGTTGGAGTCAGCCCCAGCATTTT
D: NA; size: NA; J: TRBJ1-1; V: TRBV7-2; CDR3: CASSRTGPTEAFF; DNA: TGTGCCAGCAGCCGCACAGGGCCCACTGAAGCTTTCTTT
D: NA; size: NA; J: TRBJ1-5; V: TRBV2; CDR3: CASSEGGEDEGNQPQHF; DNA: TGTGCCAGCAGTGAAGGGGGAGAAGATGAAGGCAATCAGCCCCAGCATTTT
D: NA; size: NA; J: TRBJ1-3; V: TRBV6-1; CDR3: CASSQTHSGNTIYF; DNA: TGTGCCAGCAGCCAGACACATTCTGGAAACACCATATATTTT
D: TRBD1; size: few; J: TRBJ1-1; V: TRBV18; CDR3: CASSPPWWEPGGSSTEAFF; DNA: TGTGCCAGCTCACCACCGTGGTGGGAACCAGGGGGGTCGAGCACTGAAGCTTTCTTT
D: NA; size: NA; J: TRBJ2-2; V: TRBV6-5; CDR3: CASRVLLAGELFF; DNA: TGTGCCAGCAGAGTTTTGTTGGCCGGGGAGCTGTTTTTT
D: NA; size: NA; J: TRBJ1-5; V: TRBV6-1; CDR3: CASSDPRAGGQPQHF; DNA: TGTGCCAGCAGTGACCCCAGGGCGGGGGGTCAGCCCCAGCATTTT
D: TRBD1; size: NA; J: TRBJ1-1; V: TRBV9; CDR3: CASSVGDRASEAFF; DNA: TGTGCCAGCAGCGTGGGGGACAGGGCCTCTGAAGCTTTCTTT
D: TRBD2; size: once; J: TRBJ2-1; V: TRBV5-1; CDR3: CASSSTGTSGNEQFF; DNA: TGCGCCAGCAGCTCGACCGGGACTAGCGGCAATGAGCAGTTCTTC
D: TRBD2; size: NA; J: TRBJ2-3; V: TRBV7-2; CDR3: CASSLRWGGADTQYF; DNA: TGTGCCAGCAGCTTAAGGTGGGGAGGGGCAGATACGCAGTATTTT
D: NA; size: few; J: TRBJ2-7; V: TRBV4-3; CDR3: CASSQEYDRRAYEQYF; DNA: TGCGCCAGCAGCCAAGAGTATGACAGGCGAGCCTACGAGCAGTACTTC
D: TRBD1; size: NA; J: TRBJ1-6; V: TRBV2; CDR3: CASKSRGSPLHF; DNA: TGTGCCAGCAAGAGCAGGGGGTCACCCCTCCACTTT
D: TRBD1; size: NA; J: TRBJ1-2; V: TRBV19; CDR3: CASSIVGQGGSTNYGYTF; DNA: TGTGCCAGTAGTATAGTAGGACAGGGAGGTTCGACTAACTATGGCTACACCTTC
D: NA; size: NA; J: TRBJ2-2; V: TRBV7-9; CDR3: CASSSAALGELFF; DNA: TGTGCCAGCAGCTCGGCGGCCCTCGGGGAGCTGTTTTTT
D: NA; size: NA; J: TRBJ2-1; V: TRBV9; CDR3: CASSPYPMKLYNEQFF; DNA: TGTGCCAGCAGCCCCTACCCGATGAAGCTCTACAATGAGCAGTTCTTC
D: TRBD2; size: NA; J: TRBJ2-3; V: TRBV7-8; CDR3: CASSTLAGTGVGDTQYF; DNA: TGTGCCAGCAGCACCTTAGCGGGGACGGGCGTGGGAGATACGCAGTATTTT
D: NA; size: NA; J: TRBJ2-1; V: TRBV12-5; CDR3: CASGGASTRSYNEQFF; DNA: TGTGCTAGTGGTGGGGCTAGCACCCGCTCCTACAATGAGCAGTTCTTC
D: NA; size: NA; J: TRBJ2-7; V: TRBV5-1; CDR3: CASSLAGWSYEQYF; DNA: TGCGCCAGCAGCTTGGCCGGGTGGTCCTACGAGCAGTACTTC
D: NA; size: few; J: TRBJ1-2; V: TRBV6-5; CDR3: CASSSTGINYGYTF; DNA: TGTGCCAGCAGTTCTACAGGGATTAACTATGGCTACACCTTC
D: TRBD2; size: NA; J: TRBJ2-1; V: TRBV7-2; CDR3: CASSLAGGGMGNEQFF; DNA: TGTGCCAGCAGCTTAGCAGGCGGGGGGATGGGGAATGAGCAGTTCTTC
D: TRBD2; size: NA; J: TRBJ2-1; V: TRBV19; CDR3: CASSARTSGGNNEQFF; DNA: TGTGCCAGTAGTGCCCGGACTAGCGGAGGGAACAATGAGCAGTTCTTC
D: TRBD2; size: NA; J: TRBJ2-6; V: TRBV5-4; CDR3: CASSQAGGSSGANVLTF; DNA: TGTGCCAGCAGCCAAGCGGGAGGTTCCTCTGGGGCCAACGTCCTGACTTTC
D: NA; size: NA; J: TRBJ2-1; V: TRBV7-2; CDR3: CASSLGSSYNEQFF; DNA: TGTGCCAGCAGCTTAGGAAGCTCCTACAATGAGCAGTTCTTC
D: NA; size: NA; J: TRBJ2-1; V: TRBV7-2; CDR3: CASSLVGRDNEQFF; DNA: TGTGCCAGCAGCTTAGTAGGACGGGACAATGAGCAGTTCTTC
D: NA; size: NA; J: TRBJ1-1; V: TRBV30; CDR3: CAADRLANTEAFF; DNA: TGTGCCGCTGACCGTTTGGCCAACACTGAAGCTTTCTTT
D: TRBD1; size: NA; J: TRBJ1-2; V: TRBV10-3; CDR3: CAISESGGTNYGYTF; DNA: TGTGCCATCAGTGAGTCAGGGGGCACTAACTATGGCTACACCTTC
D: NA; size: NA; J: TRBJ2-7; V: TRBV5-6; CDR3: CASSLGGLGYEQYF; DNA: TGTGCCAGCAGCTTGGGGGGGCTCGGCTACGAGCAGTACTTC
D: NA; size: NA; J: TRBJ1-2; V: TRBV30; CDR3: CALSTAGSNGYTF; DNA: TGTGCCTTATCAACTGCAGGGTCAAATGGCTACACCTTC
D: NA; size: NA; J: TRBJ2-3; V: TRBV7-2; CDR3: CASSTMTSTDTQYF; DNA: TGTGCCAGCAGCACAATGACCAGCACAGATACGCAGTATTTT
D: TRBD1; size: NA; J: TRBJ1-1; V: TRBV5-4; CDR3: CASSSDRVATEAFF; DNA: TGTGCCAGCAGCTCTGACAGGGTTGCCACTGAAGCTTTCTTT
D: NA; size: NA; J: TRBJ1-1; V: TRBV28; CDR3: CAGIQGGGTEAFF; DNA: TGTGCCGGTATACAGGGAGGGGGCACTGAAGCTTTCTTT
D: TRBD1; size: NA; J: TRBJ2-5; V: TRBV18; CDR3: CASSLATGAETQYF; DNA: TGTGCCAGCTCACTCGCGACAGGGGCAGAGACCCAGTACTTC
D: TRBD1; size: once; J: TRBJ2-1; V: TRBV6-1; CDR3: CASVGQGVYNEQFF; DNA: TGTGCCAGCGTAGGACAGGGGGTCTACAATGAGCAGTTCTTC
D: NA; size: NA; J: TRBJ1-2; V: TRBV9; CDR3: CASSVGQDSYGYTF; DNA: TGTGCCAGCAGCGTAGGCCAGGACAGCTATGGCTACACCTTC
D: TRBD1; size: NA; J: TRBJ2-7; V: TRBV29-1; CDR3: CSVDRTGAGHEQYF; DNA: TGCAGCGTTGACCGGACAGGGGCTGGCCACGAGCAGTACTTC
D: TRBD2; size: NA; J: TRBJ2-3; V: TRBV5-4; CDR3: CASSLLSLAGGSDTQYF; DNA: TGTGCCAGCAGCTTGCTCTCCCTAGCGGGGGGGTCAGATACGCAGTATTTT
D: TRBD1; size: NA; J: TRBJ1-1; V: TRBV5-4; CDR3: CASSSRGRGLTEAFF; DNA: TGTGCCAGCAGCTCCAGGGGGCGCGGATTGACTGAAGCTTTCTTT
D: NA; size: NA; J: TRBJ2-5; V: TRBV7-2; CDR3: CASSFHRAETQYF; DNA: TGTGCCAGCAGCTTCCACAGGGCTGAGACCCAGTACTTC
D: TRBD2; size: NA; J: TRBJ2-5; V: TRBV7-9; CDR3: CASSLRLATAGMETQYF; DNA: TGTGCCAGCAGCCTAAGACTAGCAACAGCTGGGATGGAGACCCAGTACTTC
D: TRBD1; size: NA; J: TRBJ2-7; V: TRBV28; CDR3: CASTPTGGDEQYF; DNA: TGTGCCAGCACACCGACAGGGGGCGACGAGCAGTACTTC
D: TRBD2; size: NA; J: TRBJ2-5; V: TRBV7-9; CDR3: CASSWEGETQYF; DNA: TGTGCCAGCAGCTGGGAGGGAGAGACCCAGTACTTC
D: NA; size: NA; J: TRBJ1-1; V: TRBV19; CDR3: CASRAQNTEAFF; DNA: TGTGCCAGTAGGGCCCAGAACACTGAAGCTTTCTTT